This is a list of T cell receptor beta chains from one sample in a study of neoadjuvant anti-PD-1 for oral cavity cancer. Only in-frame clones appear in the TCRdb table, and some are missing; sequencing was by immunoSEQ multiplex PCR. The top ten hold 4% to 5% of the sample, which has some 8,700 clones, under 85% seen once. Sample: PBMCs, taken after nivolumab (anti-PD-1) treatment. These receptors were obtained from a person between 40 and 79 years old with oral cavity squamous cell carcinoma. Both conserved end residues are part of each CDR3. A D gene is named only where the DNA matches it firmly. A row's size may be missing; if present it is once, few, many or a size class.

J | size | D | length | V | CDR3 | DNA
TRBJ2-2 | NA | NA | 16 | TRBV11-2 | CASSLKARINTGELFF | TGTGCCAGCAGCTTAAAGGCAAGGATTAACACCGGGGAGCTGTTTTTT
TRBJ2-1 | NA | TRBD1 | 15 | TRBV5-1 | CASSLRDRVYNEQFF | TGCGCCAGCAGCTTGAGGGACAGGGTATACAATGAGCAGTTCTTC
TRBJ1-5 | few | NA | 15 | TRBV30 | CAWSLGGGSNQPQHF | TGTGCCTGGAGTCTGGGCGGAGGGAGCAATCAGCCCCAGCATTTT
TRBJ2-3 | NA | NA | 12 | TRBV15 | CATKDSTDTQYF | TGTGCCACCAAAGACTCCACAGATACGCAGTATTTT
TRBJ1-4 | NA | NA | 15 | TRBV19 | CASSIVGGTNEKLFF | TGTGCCAGTAGTATAGTGGGCGGGACTAATGAAAAACTGTTTTTT
TRBJ2-1 | NA | TRBD2 | 15 | TRBV5-1 | CASSLISGNYNEQFF | TGCGCCAGCAGCTTGATTAGCGGGAACTACAATGAGCAGTTCTTC
TRBJ2-2 | NA | NA | 11 | TRBV9 | CASSRRGELFF | TGTGCCAGTAGCCGCCGTGGGGAGCTGTTTTTT
TRBJ1-1 | NA | NA | 13 | TRBV5-1 | CASSFIENTEAFF | TGCGCCAGCAGCTTCATTGAGAACACTGAAGCTTTCTTT
TRBJ2-5 | NA | NA | 15 | TRBV6-5 | CASRRHRVRGETQYF | TGTGCCAGCCGTCGCCACAGGGTGAGAGGAGAGACCCAGTACTTC
TRBJ2-3 | NA | NA | 16 | TRBV5-6 | CASSERGGLSTDTQYF | TGTGCCAGCAGCGAACGAGGTGGGCTTAGCACAGATACGCAGTATTTT
TRBJ1-1 | NA | NA | 15 | TRBV27 | CASSLLWGRDTEAFF | TGTGCCAGCAGTTTACTTTGGGGAAGGGACACTGAAGCTTTCTTT
TRBJ1-1 | NA | NA | 15 | TRBV5-8 | CASRMRVGGNTEAFF | TGTGCCAGCAGGATGCGTGTAGGGGGGAACACTGAAGCTTTCTTT
TRBJ2-7 | NA | NA | 13 | TRBV2 | CASSRLGGTEQYF | TGTGCCAGCAGCCGGTTGGGGGGTACTGAGCAGTACTTC
TRBJ2-7 | few | NA | 15 | TRBV7-2 | CASPGSRGRSYEQYF | TGTGCCAGCCCCGGTAGCAGGGGTCGATCCTACGAGCAGTACTTC
TRBJ2-2 | NA | NA | 20 | TRBV5-1 | CASSPRQGAAAGANTGELFF | TGCGCCAGCAGCCCGCGACAGGGAGCCGCGGCGGGGGCGAACACCGGGGAGCTGTTTTTT
TRBJ1-5 | NA | NA | 16 | TRBV5-6 | CASSSLGGTGNQPQHF | TGTGCCAGCAGCTCCCTCGGGGGAACGGGCAATCAGCCCCAGCATTTT
TRBJ2-3 | NA | NA | 11 | TRBV20-1 | CSAGVTDTQYF | TGCAGTGCCGGGGTCACAGATACGCAGTATTTT
TRBJ1-2 | NA | NA | 15 | TRBV7-9 | CASSLAIQQAGGYTF | TGTGCCAGCAGCTTAGCAATACAACAGGCGGGTGGCTACACCTTC
TRBJ2-5 | once | NA | 13 | TRBV29-1 | CSVETGYQETQYF | TGCAGCGTTGAAACGGGGTACCAAGAGACCCAGTACTTC
TRBJ1-2 | NA | NA | 13 | TRBV6-5 | CASSLRDGYGYTF | TGTGCCAGCAGTCTCCGGGACGGCTATGGCTACACCTTC
TRBJ2-1 | NA | NA | 14 | TRBV10-3 | CAISESALPEGQFF | TGTGCCATCAGTGAGTCGGCCCTTCCCGAAGGGCAGTTCTTC
TRBJ1-1 | few | NA | 15 | TRBV5-1 | CASSLDAGRGNEAFF | TGCGCCAGCAGCTTGGACGCGGGCAGGGGAAATGAAGCTTTCTTT
TRBJ2-7 | few | TRBD2 | 15 | TRBV4-1 | CASSQFSGATYEQYF | TGCGCCAGCAGCCAATTTAGCGGGGCTACCTACGAGCAGTACTTC
TRBJ2-2 | NA | NA | 13 | TRBV11-3 | CASSPTSTGELFF | TGTGCCAGCAGCCCGACGTCAACCGGGGAGCTGTTTTTT
TRBJ1-5 | NA | NA | 15 | TRBV7-9 | CASSAPGFANQPQHF | TGTGCCAGCAGTGCGCCCGGGTTCGCCAATCAGCCCCAGCATTTT
TRBJ2-2 | NA | NA | 14 | TRBV19 | CAGGAAADTGELFF | TGTGCTGGCGGGGCCGCGGCGGACACCGGGGAGCTGTTTTTT
TRBJ1-1 | NA | TRBD1 | 15 | TRBV19 | CASSTSDRGNTEAFF | TGTGCCAGTAGTACCTCGGACAGGGGGAACACTGAAGCTTTCTTT
TRBJ2-3 | once | NA | 16 | TRBV5-4 | CASSMGGRGSTDTQYF | TGTGCCAGCAGCATGGGTGGGAGGGGGAGCACAGATACGCAGTATTTT
TRBJ1-5 | NA | NA | 12 | TRBV2 | CASTVGNQPQHF | TGTGCCAGCACTGTGGGTAATCAGCCCCAGCATTTT
TRBJ2-1 | NA | TRBD2 | 19 | TRBV27 | CASSLSRTSGRMVDNEQFF | TGTGCCAGCAGTTTATCGAGAACTAGCGGGAGGATGGTGGATAATGAGCAGTTCTTC
TRBJ1-5 | NA | NA | 16 | TRBV27 | CASRPSGAYSNQPQHF | TGTGCCAGCCGTCCCTCGGGGGCATATAGCAATCAGCCCCAGCATTTT
TRBJ1-1 | NA | NA | 14 | TRBV2 | CARERNRVSTEAFF | TGTGCCAGAGAGAGAAACAGGGTGAGCACTGAAGCTTTCTTT
TRBJ1-1 | NA | NA | 14 | TRBV9 | CASSVEGGETEAFF | TGTGCCAGCAGCGTAGAAGGGGGTGAAACTGAAGCTTTCTTT
TRBJ1-2 | NA | TRBD1 | 13 | TRBV6-1 | CASSEETGDGYTF | TGTGCCAGCAGTGAAGAGACAGGGGATGGCTACACCTTC
TRBJ1-5 | NA | NA | 18 | TRBV21-1 | CASSKEGRHRNSNQPQHF | TGTGCCAGCAGCAAGGAAGGGAGACACCGAAATAGCAATCAGCCCCAGCATTTT
TRBJ2-3 | NA | TRBD2 | 15 | TRBV19 | CASSGSGASTDTQYF | TGTGCCAGTAGTGGTAGCGGGGCGAGCACAGATACGCAGTATTTT
TRBJ1-5 | NA | NA | 16 | TRBV7-9 | CASSSTDPHSNQPQHF | TGTGCCAGCAGCTCGACAGATCCCCATAGCAATCAGCCCCAGCATTTT
TRBJ1-1 | NA | NA | 11 | TRBV20-1 | CSANMGTEAFF | TGCAGTGCTAATATGGGCACTGAAGCTTTCTTT
TRBJ2-3 | few | NA | 16 | TRBV5-5 | CASSLGDHLLTDTQYF | TGTGCCAGCAGCTTGGGGGACCACCTCCTCACAGATACGCAGTATTTT
TRBJ1-6 | few | NA | 12 | TRBV6-5 | CASTNTNSPLHF | TGTGCCAGCACCAACACAAATTCACCCCTCCACTTT
TRBJ2-1 | NA | TRBD2 | 16 | TRBV19 | CASSMGLAGGGNEQFF | TGTGCCAGTAGTATGGGTCTAGCGGGAGGAGGGAATGAGCAGTTCTTC
TRBJ2-1 | NA | TRBD2 | 15 | TRBV5-1 | CASSLGLAGWDEQFF | TGCGCCAGCAGCTTGGGCCTAGCGGGATGGGACGAGCAGTTCTTC
TRBJ1-1 | NA | NA | 13 | TRBV5-4 | CASSLTGNTEAFF | TGTGCCAGCAGCTTGACTGGGAACACTGAAGCTTTCTTT
TRBJ1-1 | NA | TRBD1 | 14 | TRBV19 | CASSRDSMNTEAFF | TGTGCCAGTAGCCGGGACAGTATGAACACTGAAGCTTTCTTT
TRBJ1-1 | NA | NA | 14 | TRBV15 | CATSRVSKGTEAFF | TGTGCCACCAGCAGAGTGTCGAAGGGGACTGAAGCTTTCTTT